This is a list of T cell receptor beta chains from one sample in a study of blood T cell repertoires in COVID-19. The table came from immunoSEQ multiplex PCR; TCRdb's copy has only in-frame clones and leaves some out. The sample carries some 130,000 clones, 84% recorded once. The material sequenced was peripheral blood. The receptors derive from a human donor in a cohort sampled during active COVID-19. CDR3s include the opening cysteine and the closing phenylalanine or tryptophan.

15,TRBJ1-3,TRBV6-5,CAGQDRSISGNTIYF
14,TRBJ2-7,TRBV19,CASRRTGSTYEQYF
12,TRBJ2-4,TRBV2,CASWAGKNIQYF
16,TRBJ2-3,TRBV3-1/TRBV3-2,CASSPPGTSATDTQYF
15,TRBJ2-3,TRBV11-2,CASSLEGGGTDTQYF
15,TRBJ1-5,TRBV7-2,CASSLGQVSNQPQHF
12,TRBJ1-2,TRBV12-3/TRBV12-4,CASRLAGVGYTF
15,TRBJ2-3,TRBV2,CASSRGTGGADTQYF
14,TRBJ2-3,TRBV9,CASSVEGRTDTQYF
15,TRBJ2-7,TRBV5-1,CASSPIGDRDYEQYF
13,TRBJ2-5,TRBV19,CASSIARQETQYF
15,TRBJ1-1,TRBV19,CASSAPGHPNTEAFF
13,TRBJ1-4,TRBV7-3,CASSRAGAEKLFF
13,TRBJ2-5,TRBV10-3,CAITEDRFSGLYF
13,TRBJ1-2,TRBV3-1/TRBV3-2,CASSPDSGYGYTF
14,TRBJ1-1,TRBV4-1,CASSHGQGRTEAFF
15,TRBJ2-1,TRBV5-4,CASSLRSGAYNEQFF
14,TRBJ2-1,TRBV9,CASSDGVAYNEQFF
11,TRBJ1-1,TRBV11-3,CASSLEQEAFF
14,TRBJ1-2,TRBV6-1,CASSEDTWAGGYTF
15,TRBJ1-5,TRBV6-1,CASSEGQYSDQPQHF
14,TRBJ2-5,TRBV5-1,CASSFSGDQETQYF
14,TRBJ2-7,TRBV11-2,CASSFEPQPIEQYF
16,TRBJ2-1,TRBV13,CASSARQRPSYNEQFF
13,TRBJ2-3,TRBV2,CASSANWSDTQYF
14,TRBJ2-5,TRBV29-1,CSVEVTGSQETQYF
14,TRBJ1-5,TRBV5-5,CASSQGFRGQPQHF
12,TRBJ2-1,TRBV4-2,CASSLYYNEQFF
14,TRBJ1-2,TRBV11-2,CASSFRTGAYGYTF
17,TRBJ2-6,TRBV18,CASSPGTPSSGANVLTF
15,TRBJ1-2,TRBV10-3,CAITPTTGGPNGYTF
14,TRBJ2-3,TRBV14,CASSQGQGRVTQYF
16,TRBJ2-3,TRBV4-1,CASSVGGRGGTDTQYF
15,TRBJ2-5,TRBV15,CATSRADRGQETQYF
12,TRBJ1-1,TRBV29-1,CSESGTGAEAFF
14,TRBJ1-2,TRBV4-3,CASSQVGAGYGYTF
14,TRBJ2-5,TRBV6-1,CASSGGGDKETQYF
15,TRBJ2-1,TRBV18,CASSPMLAGGGEQFF
14,TRBJ2-1,TRBV5-8,CASSFSTRDGEQFF
15,TRBJ2-1,TRBV5-4,CASSLTSGSENEQFF
13,TRBJ1-2,TRBV19,CASSSGTSYGYTF
14,TRBJ2-3,TRBV9,CASSYRFTTDTQYF
14,TRBJ2-3,TRBV7-8,CASSFGASTDTQYF
14,TRBJ1-2,TRBV18,CASSTDNRVGGYTF
14,TRBJ2-7,TRBV11-2,CASSLNGGPYEQYF
16,TRBJ2-6,TRBV18,CASFSYVPSGANVLTF
13,TRBJ2-5,TRBV2,CASTPQGIGTQYF
16,TRBJ2-5,TRBV11-2,CASSLESGQGWETQYF
15,TRBJ2-1,TRBV7-2,CASSLLAGGLGEQFF
16,TRBJ2-3,TRBV12-5,CASVNIAGGATDTQYF